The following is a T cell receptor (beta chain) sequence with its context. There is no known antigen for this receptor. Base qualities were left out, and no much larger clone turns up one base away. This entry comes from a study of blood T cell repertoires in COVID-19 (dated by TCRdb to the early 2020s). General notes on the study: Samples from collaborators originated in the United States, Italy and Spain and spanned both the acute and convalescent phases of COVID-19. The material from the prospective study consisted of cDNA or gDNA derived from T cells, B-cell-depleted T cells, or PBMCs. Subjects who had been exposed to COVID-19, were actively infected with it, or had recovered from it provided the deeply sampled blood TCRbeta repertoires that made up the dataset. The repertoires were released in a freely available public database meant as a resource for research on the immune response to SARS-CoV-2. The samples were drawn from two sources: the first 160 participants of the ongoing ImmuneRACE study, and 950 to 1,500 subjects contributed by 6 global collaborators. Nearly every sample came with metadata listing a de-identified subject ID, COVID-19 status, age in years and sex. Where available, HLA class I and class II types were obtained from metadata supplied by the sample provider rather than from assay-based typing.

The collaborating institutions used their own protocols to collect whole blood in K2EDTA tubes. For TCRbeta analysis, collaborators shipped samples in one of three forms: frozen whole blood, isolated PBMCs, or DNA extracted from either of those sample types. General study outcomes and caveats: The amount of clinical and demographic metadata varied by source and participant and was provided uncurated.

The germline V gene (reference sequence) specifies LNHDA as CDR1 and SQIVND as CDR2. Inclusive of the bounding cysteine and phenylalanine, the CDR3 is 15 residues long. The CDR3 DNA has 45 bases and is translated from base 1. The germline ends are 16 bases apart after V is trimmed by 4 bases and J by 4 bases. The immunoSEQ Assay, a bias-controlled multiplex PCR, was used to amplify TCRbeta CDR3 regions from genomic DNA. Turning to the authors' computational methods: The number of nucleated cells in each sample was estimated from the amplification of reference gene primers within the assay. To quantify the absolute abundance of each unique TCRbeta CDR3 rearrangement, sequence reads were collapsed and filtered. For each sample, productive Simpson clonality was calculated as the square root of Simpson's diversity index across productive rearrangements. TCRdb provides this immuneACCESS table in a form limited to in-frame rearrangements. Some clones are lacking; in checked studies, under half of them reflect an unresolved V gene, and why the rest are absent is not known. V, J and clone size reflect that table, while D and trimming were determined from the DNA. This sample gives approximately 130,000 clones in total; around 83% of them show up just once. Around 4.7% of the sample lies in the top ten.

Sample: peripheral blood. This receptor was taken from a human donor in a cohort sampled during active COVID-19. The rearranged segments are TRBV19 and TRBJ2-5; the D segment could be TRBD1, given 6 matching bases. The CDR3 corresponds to CASSTPRGLSETQYF. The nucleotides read TGTGCCAGTAGTACTCCCAGGGGTCTCTCAGAGACCCAGTACTTC.